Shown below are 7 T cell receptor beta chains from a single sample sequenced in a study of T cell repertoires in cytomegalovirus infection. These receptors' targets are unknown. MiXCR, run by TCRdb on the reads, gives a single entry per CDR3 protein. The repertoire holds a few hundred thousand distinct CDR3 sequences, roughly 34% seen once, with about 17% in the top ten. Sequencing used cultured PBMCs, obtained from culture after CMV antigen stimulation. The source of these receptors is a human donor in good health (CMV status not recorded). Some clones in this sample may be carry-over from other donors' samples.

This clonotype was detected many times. For the CDR3, the DNA is TGTGCTAGTGGTTTGGTACTAGTTTATGAGGGGGCCAACGTCCTGACTTTC. Translated, it gives CASGLVLVYEGANVLTF. This chain joins TRBV12-5 and TRBJ2-6, with D possibly TRBD2 on 5 matching bases. The CDR3 consists of 17 residues. CDR1 is LGHNT, CDR2 FRNRAP, per germline. Trimming shortened V by 0 bases and J by 4 bases, and 13 bases separated the two germline ends. The variable domain in full, completed from reference TRBV12-5 and TRBJ2-6, reads DARVTQTPRHKVTEMGQEVTMRCQPILGHNTVFWYRQTMMQGLELLAYFRNRAPLDDSGMPKDRFSAEMPDATLATLKIQPSEPRDSAVYFCASGLVLVYEGANVLTFGAGSRLTVL.

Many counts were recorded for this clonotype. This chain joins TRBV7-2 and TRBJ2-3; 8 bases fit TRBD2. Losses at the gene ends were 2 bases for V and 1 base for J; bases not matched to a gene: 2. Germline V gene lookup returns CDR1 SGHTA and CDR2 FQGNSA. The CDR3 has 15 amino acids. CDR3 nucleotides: TGTGCCAGCAGCTTAACTAGCGGTGGCACAGATACGCAGTATTTT. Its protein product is CASSLTSGGTDTQYF.

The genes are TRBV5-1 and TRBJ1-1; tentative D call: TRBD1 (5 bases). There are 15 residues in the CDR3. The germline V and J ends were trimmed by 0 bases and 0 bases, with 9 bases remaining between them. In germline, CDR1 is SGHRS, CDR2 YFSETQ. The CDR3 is CASSLEARVNTEAFF. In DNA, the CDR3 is TGCGCCAGCAGCTTGGAGGCCAGGGTGAACACTGAAGCTTTCTTT.

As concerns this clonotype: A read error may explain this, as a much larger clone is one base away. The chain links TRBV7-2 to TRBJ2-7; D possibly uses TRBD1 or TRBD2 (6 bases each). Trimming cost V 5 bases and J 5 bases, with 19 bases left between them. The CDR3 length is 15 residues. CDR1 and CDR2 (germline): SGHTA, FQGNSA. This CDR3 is CASSARGVGPHEQYF. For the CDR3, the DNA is TGTGCCAGCAGCGCGAGGGGGGTGGGACCCCACGAGCAGTACTTC.

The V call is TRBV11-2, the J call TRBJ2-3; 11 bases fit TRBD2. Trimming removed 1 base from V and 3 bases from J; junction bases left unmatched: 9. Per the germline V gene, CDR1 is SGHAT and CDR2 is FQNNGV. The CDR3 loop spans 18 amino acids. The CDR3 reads CASSLGMTSSGRTDTQYF. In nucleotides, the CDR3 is TGTGCCAGCAGCTTAGGTATGACGTCTAGCGGGAGGACAGATACGCAGTATTTT.

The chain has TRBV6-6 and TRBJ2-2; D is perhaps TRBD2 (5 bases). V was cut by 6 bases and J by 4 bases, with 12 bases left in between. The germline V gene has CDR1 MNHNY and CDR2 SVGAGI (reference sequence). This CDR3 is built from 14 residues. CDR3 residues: CASSAGIFTGELFF. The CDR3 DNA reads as TGTGCCAGCAGCGCCGGGATTTTCACCGGGGAGCTGTTTTTT.

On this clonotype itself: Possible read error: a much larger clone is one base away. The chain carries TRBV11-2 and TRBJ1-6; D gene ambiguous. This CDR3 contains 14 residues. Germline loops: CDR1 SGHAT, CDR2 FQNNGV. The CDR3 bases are TGTGCCAGCTGCTTAAGAGTAAATAATTCACCCCTCCACTTT. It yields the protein CASCLRVNNSPLHF.